The sequence of this T cell receptor (beta chain) was determined in a study of post-analysis software for immune sequencing data (dated by TCRdb to the mid-2010s). Notes on the research overall: Recorded disease courses included relapsing-remitting, secondary progressive and progressive-relapsing multiple sclerosis, with some patients lacking subtype annotation. A subset of samples was prepared in parallel using single-end sample barcoding, then pooled and co-amplified after Illumina adapter ligation. The patient repertoires were compared against about a dozen previously published healthy control repertoires obtained from donors aged roughly 6 to 28 years.

A note on this clonotype: There is no known antigen for this receptor. Per-base quality was not reported, and no clone a single base away is much larger than it.

Results the study describes overall, beyond this receptor: The control group was slightly older than the multiple sclerosis patient group. Multiple sclerosis patients had significantly lower normalized Chao1 diversity than controls, a result that suggests substantial peripheral T-cell clonal expansion. Strong co-clustering of samples prepared in the same batch was shown by direct clustering with F measure, prompting a batch-effect correction. Roughly 5 TRBV segments, including TRBV5-6, TRBV5-1 and TRBV20-1, were significantly more frequent in patients than controls.

The CDR3 spans 13 residues, from the cysteine through the phenylalanine. The sequence is cut down to CDR3 DNA, 39 bases in frame from base 1. The V end loses 4 bases and the J end loses 4 bases, and a stretch of 9 bases separates them. The germline V gene yields ENHRY for CDR1 and SYGVKD for CDR2. To demonstrate the VDJtools post-analysis software, TCR beta repertoires were profiled from the peripheral blood of 13 young patients with multiple sclerosis. Multiple sclerosis patients were children and adolescents aged about 6 to 15 years. Libraries came from PCR. Sequenced using an Illumina HiSeq 2500. To reduce PCR and sequencing biases, unique molecular identifiers were incorporated into the TCR beta cDNA libraries. Roughly 0.5 million cDNA molecules were obtained per 1 to 10 million input T cells, so each molecule approximated one T cell. The patient libraries were prepared and sequenced with the same protocol used for the earlier healthy control dataset. Within a given batch, samples were prepared together, multiplexed and sequenced on the same HiSeq lane. Under the source paper's analysis protocol: MIGEC was used to process the raw barcoded reads, and molecular identifier groups with only a single read were discarded before consensus assembly and CDR3 extraction. VDJtools was used for post-analysis of the clonotype tables, with diversity normalized by down-sampling every dataset to the smallest sample size. In repertoire overlap clustering, CDR3 amino acid sequences, but not nucleotide sequences, were matched to correct batch-related cross-sample contamination. TCRdb took the public reads, trimmed them with fastp at Q25, ran MiXCR for clone calling and kept in-frame beta chains. Every CDR3 protein is listed once, alongside the most common genes and DNA of its rows. The V and J calls were not made by the authors but by TCRdb's processing. Present in this sample are 800,000 to 950,000 distinct CDR3 sequences, 53% of which were seen just once. 4.6% of the sample rests with the top ten.

Sequences were obtained from blood. The clonotype was recovered from a girl aged 10-17 years with multiple sclerosis. Recombination connected TRBV10-3 to TRBJ2-3; the D segment cannot be called with confidence. The sequenced DNA: TGTGCCATCAGTGGAGTGAATTCAGATACGCAGTATTTT. It specifies CAISGVNSDTQYF.